These 25 T cell receptor beta chains came from one sample sequenced in a study of T cells expressing NK-cell markers. From its re-call of the 5' RACE reads, TCRdb lists each CDR3 protein once, without DNA. This sample's table reports around 470,000 distinct CDR3 sequences. Sequencing was done on a sample of blood T cells: a sorted CD56 or NKG2C T cell subset, CD4+ or CD8+ T cells, or bulk PBMC T cells (not recorded which). Every receptor here comes from a woman aged 50 to 60 in good health.

The chain is built from TRBV4-2 and TRBJ2-3; TCRdb names TRBD2, which stays unverified in the absence of DNA. The CDR3 runs 16 residues. Germline V gives CDR1 LGHNA, CDR2 YNFKEQ. The CDR3 here is CASSHLKTSGTDTQYF.

The chain joins TRBV24-1 to TRBJ2-2. Germline loops: CDR1 KGHDR, CDR2 SFDVKD. The CDR3 loop spans 16 amino acids. The CDR3 sequence is CATSGALKADTGELFF.

The chain combines TRBV7-7 with TRBJ2-2. Germline CDR1 SSHAT, CDR2 FNYEAQ (reference sequence). This CDR3 spans 13 amino acids. This CDR3 reads CASSLEEAGELFF.

The V call is TRBV5-6, the J call TRBJ2-7; TCRdb reports TRBD1, a call that lacks DNA to check it against. The CDR3 consists of 15 residues. Germline CDR1 SGHDT, CDR2 YYEEEE. CDR3 in amino acids: CASSLLNQGAVEQYF.

The chain is built from TRBV12-3 or TRBV12-4 and TRBJ2-7. The CDR3 sequence is 23 residues long. The CDR3 protein is CASSLGFAVSFFGGQLSDYEQYF.

V and J are TRBV12-3 or TRBV12-4 and TRBJ1-5; TCRdb lists TRBD1, though no DNA is available to test this call. The CDR3 is made up of 14 amino acids. CDR3 residues: CASTPDSSNQPQHF.

J is TRBJ2-1 and V is TRBV6-5; TCRdb selects TRBD2, and the lack of DNA leaves this call unchecked. Germline CDR1 is MNHEY and CDR2 is SVGAGI. This CDR3 is built from 18 residues. CDR3 amino acids: CASSPGLAGPISYNEQFF.

The V call is TRBV6-2 or TRBV6-3, the J call TRBJ1-2; TCRdb returns TRBD1, unconfirmable since there is no DNA. Germline CDR1 is MNHEY and CDR2 is SVGEGT. The CDR3 spans 12 residues. CDR3 sequence reads: CAAALQIRGYTF.

The rearrangement uses TRBV6-5 and TRBJ2-7; TCRdb proposes TRBD1, but this gene call is untestable without DNA. CDR1 and CDR2 (germline): MNHEY, SVGAGI. The CDR3 loop spans 16 amino acids. The CDR3 spells CASRRVRDRVTYEQYF.

V and J are TRBV12-3 or TRBV12-4 and TRBJ2-4; TCRdb lists TRBD2, though no DNA is available to test this call. The length of the CDR3 is 12 residues. The CDR3 is CASSARSGIEDF.

This chain connects TRBV10-1 to TRBJ2-1; TCRdb outputs TRBD1, but without DNA this stays unchecked. The CDR3 covers 13 residues. Germline CDR1 and CDR2: WNHNN and SYGVQD (reference sequence). CDR3: CASSGPVYNEQFF.

CDR3 residues: CASSLHPGLQQYEQYF. V and J are TRBV6-5 and TRBJ2-7; there is no DNA to check the TCRdb D call of TRBD2. The length of the CDR3 is 16 residues. In germline, CDR1 is MNHEY, CDR2 SVGAGI.

The chain has TRBV10-3 and TRBJ1-5; TCRdb outputs TRBD1, but without DNA this stays unchecked. CDR1 and CDR2 from the germline V gene are ENHRY and SYGVKD. The CDR3 covers 14 residues. The CDR3 loop is CAIGADTSNQPQHF.

J is TRBJ2-4 and V is TRBV7-2; TCRdb's D call, TRBD2, is unchecked because there is no DNA. The CDR3 is made up of 11 amino acids. Germline values: CDR1 SGHTA, CDR2 FQGNSA. The CDR3: CASSPREIQYF.

The chain is built from TRBV9 and TRBJ2-7; TCRdb selects TRBD1, and the lack of DNA leaves this call unchecked. From germline, CDR1 is SGDLS and CDR2 YYNGEE. The CDR3 is 11 amino acids. This CDR3 reads CASGDGYEQYF.

The chain couples TRBV2 to TRBJ2-1; TCRdb names TRBD1, which stays unverified in the absence of DNA. Germline V gives CDR1 SNHLY, CDR2 FYNNEI. This CDR3 is built from 12 residues. The CDR3 reads CASSSYRVEQFF.

The rearrangement links TRBV5-1 to TRBJ2-7; TCRdb's D gene call, TRBD1, goes unchecked for lack of DNA. Germline CDR1 and CDR2: SGHRS and YFSETQ. This CDR3 contains 16 residues. This chain's CDR3 is CASSDSSGTVPYEQYF.

CDR3 sequence: CSAKPIFGGKYQETQYF. This chain links TRBV20-1 with TRBJ2-5; no DNA is available, so the TRBD2 call from TCRdb remains unchecked. The CDR3 is 17 residues long. The germline V gene encodes CDR1 DFQATT and CDR2 SNEGSKA (reference sequence).

The chain links TRBV7-3 to TRBJ2-1; checking the TCRdb D call of TRBD1 is not possible without DNA. The CDR3 is 17 amino acids. Germline V gene sequence: CDR1 SGHTA, CDR2 FQGTGA. The CDR3 here is CASSLSPPGAAYNEQFF.

The chain uses TRBV20-1 and TRBJ2-1; TCRdb proposes TRBD2, but this gene call is untestable without DNA. The CDR3 is 15 residues long. Germline loops: CDR1 DFQATT, CDR2 SNEGSKA (reference sequence). CDR3 residues: CSASKTSGGYNEQFF.

The chain carries TRBV10-3 and TRBJ1-3; the D call of TRBD1 rests on TCRdb alone, since no DNA is present to check it. The germline gives CDR1 ENHRY, CDR2 SYGVKD. The CDR3 sequence is 14 residues long. Here the CDR3 reads CAIMKGQGWNTIYF.

The chain is built from TRBV7-2 and TRBJ2-1. The length of the CDR3 is 15 residues. Germline CDR1 reads SGHTA; CDR2 reads FQGNSA. The CDR3 loop is CASSLDRSPYNEQFF.

The chain joins TRBV25-1 to TRBJ1-3. The CDR3 has 11 residues. Per the germline V gene, CDR1 is MGHDK and CDR2 is SYGVNS. The CDR3 spells CASGTGNTIYF.

The chain joins TRBV5-1 to TRBJ1-2; TCRdb gives TRBD1 as the D gene, but with no DNA this cannot be confirmed. CDR1 is SGHRS, CDR2 YFSETQ, per germline. The CDR3 runs to 12 residues. The CDR3 reads CASGTGQGGYTF. The full variable domain, rest sourced from reference TRBV5-1 and TRBJ1-2, is KAGVTQTPRYLIKTRGQQVTLSCSPISGHRSVSWYQQTPGQGLQFLFEYFSETQRNKGNFPGRFSGRQFSNSRSEMNVSTLELGDSALYLCASGTGQGGYTFGSGTRLTVV.

This chain links TRBV20-1 with TRBJ2-5; the D gene TCRdb calls, TRBD2, cannot be checked with no DNA. The CDR3 contains 13 residues. The germline V gene encodes CDR1 DFQATT and CDR2 SNEGSKA (reference sequence). The chain's CDR3 is CSVGTNLQETQYF.